Below, 20 T cell receptor beta chains from the same sample are listed, as sequenced in a study of regulatory T cells (dated by TCRdb to between 2017 and 2018). Library preparation employed the immunoSEQ multiplex PCR assay. For the multiplex PCR, 52 forward TRBV primers and 13 reverse TRBJ primers were used, and amplification bias was corrected with both assay-based and computational methods. This immuneACCESS table, as held by TCRdb, lists in-frame sequences with V and J called but not all clones. Of the missing ones, under half trace to an unresolved V gene in checked studies; the others have no known cause. Within this sample are 25,000 to 40,000 clones, with about 93% of them counted one time only. Of the sample, 0.75% to 1% is held by the ten largest clones. The investigation overall reported the following: Conventional CD4+ T cells from CD3G-deficient patients were enriched for hydrophobic residues at CDR3 positions 6 and 7, suggesting more self-reactive specificities.

These TCRs are of unknown antigen specificity. The specimen was conventional CD4+ T cells sorted from blood. The receptors were sampled from a child aged 2 to 9 with CD3G deficiency.

This chain joins TRBV30 and TRBJ1-1, with 7 nucleotides matching TRBD1. Germline trimming cut 0 bases from V and 13 bases from J; bases unmatched to any gene: 8. This CDR3 is 12 amino acids long. Germline assignment: CDR1 GTSNPN and CDR2 SVGIG (reference sequence). The CDR3 here is CAWSVGAGGVFF. DNA for the CDR3: TGTGCCTGGAGTGTAGGAGCAGGGGGGGTTTTCTTT.

The chain couples TRBV28 to TRBJ2-7; 7 positions match TRBD1. This CDR3 has 13 amino acids. V lost 5 bases and J lost 4; bases outside the gene matches: 5. The germline CDR1 and CDR2 sequences are MDHEN and SYDVKM. CDR3 sequence: CASSHLTGYEQYF. The DNA of the CDR3 is TGTGCCAGCAGTCACCTGACAGGGTACGAGCAGTACTTC.

The chain joins TRBV6-1 to TRBJ2-7, with TRBD2 as a possible D gene (6 bases). The CDR3 sequence is 15 residues long. Trimming took off 4 bases at V and 0 bases at J, with 13 bases between the two ends. From germline, CDR1 is MNHNS and CDR2 SASEGT. CDR3 amino acids: CASSAGALGSYEQYF. DNA for the CDR3: TGTGCCAGCAGTGCGGGAGCGCTTGGCTCCTACGAGCAGTACTTC.

CDR3 in amino acids: CASSLGSYTDTQYF. CDR3 sequence (DNA): TGCGCCAGCAGCTTGGGTTCATATACGGATACGCAGTATTTT. The chain joins TRBV5-1 to TRBJ2-3, with D unclear. The CDR3 has 14 residues. V lost 0 bases, J lost 6 bases, and 11 bases lay in between. CDR1 is SGHRS, CDR2 YFSETQ, per germline.

The chain recombines TRBV10-3 with TRBJ2-5; D is perhaps TRBD2 (5 bases). The DNA matches TRBJ2-7 better at its end, which makes the J call doubtful. The CDR3 consists of 14 residues. The germline V gene encodes CDR1 ENHRY and CDR2 SYGVKD. As DNA, the CDR3 is TGTGCCATCAGCCCGGGGAGCGTAGGAAGCGAGCAGTACTTC. Translated, it gives CAISPGSVGSEQYF.

The CDR3 DNA reads as TGTGCCAGCAGCCGGACAGTCGATGAGCAGTTCTTC. This codes for CASSRTVDEQFF. The genes are TRBV7-9 and TRBJ2-1, with D possibly matching TRBD1 (6 bases). The CDR3 totals 12 residues. The germline V gene has CDR1 SEHNR and CDR2 FQNEAQ (reference sequence). V was trimmed by 5 bases and J by 8 bases, leaving 10 bases between them.

The chain couples TRBV6-1 to TRBJ1-1; tentative D call: TRBD1 (6 bases). The CDR3 consists of 17 residues. Germline V gene data show CDR1 as MNHNS and CDR2 as SASEGT. Trimming cost V 4 bases and J 5 bases, with 23 bases left between them. CDR3 amino acids: CASSATQLHSRGTEAFF. The CDR3, as DNA: TGTGCCAGCAGTGCGACACAACTACACTCGAGGGGGACTGAAGCTTTCTTT.

The CDR3 sequence: CASSPSRLGNEQFF. The CDR3 DNA reads TGTGCCAGCTCACCCTCGAGACTAGGCAATGAGCAGTTCTTC. The V and J genes are TRBV18 and TRBJ2-1; D may be TRBD2 (6 bases). Germline-derived CDR1 and CDR2 are KGHSH and LQKENI. V gave up 3 bases and J gave up 6 bases, with 12 bases separating them. CDR3 size: 14 residues.

The chain links TRBV6-1 to TRBJ1-5; D unclear. Germline V gene lookup returns CDR1 MNHNS and CDR2 SASEGT. The CDR3 length is 15 residues. The germline V and J ends were trimmed by 6 bases and 5 bases, with 17 bases remaining between them. Here the CDR3 DNA reads TGTGCCAGCAGCTCCGGGAGGGTAAGTGATCAGCCCCAGCATTTT. This translates into CASSSGRVSDQPQHF.

This clone was detected a few times. The genes are TRBV6-1 and TRBJ2-7; 7 nucleotides match TRBD2. The CDR3 loop spans 14 amino acids. V gave up 6 bases and J gave up 4 bases; unmatched junction bases: 9. Germline V gives CDR1 MNHNS, CDR2 SASEGT. CDR3 sequence reads: CASSSGTKGYEQYF. CDR3 nucleotide sequence: TGTGCCAGCAGCTCCGGGACTAAAGGGTACGAGCAGTACTTC.

The rearrangement links TRBV28 to TRBJ2-1; TRBD2 matches at 7 bases. The CDR3 runs 17 residues. Trimming cost V 3 bases and J 9 bases; bases outside gene matches: 17. Germline V gene sequence: CDR1 MDHEN, CDR2 SYDVKM. The CDR3 DNA sequence: TGTGCCAGCAGTTTGAGACTAGCTGCGGGGCAGGCCGGTGAGCAGTTCTTC. It is translated as CASSLRLAAGQAGEQFF.

The chain employs TRBV7-8 and TRBJ2-7; TRBD2 matches at 11 bases. The germline V gene encodes CDR1 SGHVS and CDR2 FQNEAQ. Unmatched junction bases numbered 14, after V lost 0 bases and J lost 4 bases. This CDR3 has 19 residues. CDR3 sequence (DNA): TGTGCCAGCAGCTTAGCGTGGTCGTCTAGCGGGAGGAATTTATACGAGCAGTACTTC. Amino acids: CASSLAWSSSGRNLYEQYF.

The J gene is TRBJ2-7, the V gene TRBV28; either TRBD1 or TRBD2 may fit D (5 bases each). Per germline, CDR1 MDHEN and CDR2 SYDVKM. Trimming left V 3 bases short and J 6 bases short, with 15 bases between. This CDR3 comprises 14 residues. The DNA for the CDR3 is TGTGCCAGCAGTTTCGTGGGACCCCTGAGCGAGCAGTACTTC. Translating it yields CASSFVGPLSEQYF.

This chain connects TRBV18 to TRBJ2-7, with 10 bases that match TRBD1. Germline CDR1 and CDR2: KGHSH and LQKENI. This CDR3 is built from 12 residues. After removal of 4 bases from V and 6 bases from J, the junction contained 0 bases not matched to a gene. The CDR3: CASSRTGGEQYF. The CDR3 DNA follows: TGTGCCAGCTCACGGACAGGGGGCGAGCAGTACTTC.

The chain employs TRBV28 and TRBJ2-5, with D possibly matching TRBD2 (6 bases). The CDR3 runs 12 residues. V was pared by 5 bases and J by 4 bases, with 8 bases between. Germline assignment: CDR1 MDHEN and CDR2 SYDVKM. CDR3 sequence (DNA): TGTGCCAGCAGTGGGGGAGGAGAGACCCAGTACTTC. This encodes CASSGGGETQYF.

This rearrangement joins TRBV28 to TRBJ2-3, with 8 bases matching TRBD2. In germline, CDR1 is MDHEN, CDR2 SYDVKM. The ends lost 4 bases at V and 2 bases at J; junction bases unmatched: 5. CDR3 length equals 15 residues. CDR3 residues: CASSSSGRYTDTQYF. In DNA, the CDR3 is TGTGCCAGCAGTTCGAGCGGGAGATACACAGATACGCAGTATTTT. The variable domain in full, completed from reference TRBV28 and TRBJ2-3, reads DVKVTQSSRYLVKRTGEKVFLECVQDMDHENMFWYRQDPGLGLRLIYFSYDVKMKEKGDIPEGYSVSREKKERFSLILESASTNQTSMYLCASSSSGRYTDTQYFGPGTRLTVL.

CDR3 sequence: CASSFGQGGEQFF. CDR3 DNA sequence: TGCGCCAGCAGTTTTGGACAGGGAGGTGAGCAGTTCTTC. This chain connects TRBV5-1 to TRBJ2-1; 8 bases fit TRBD1. CDR1 is SGHRS and CDR2 is YFSETQ in the germline V gene. The CDR3 runs to 13 residues. V dropped 5 bases and J dropped 9; count of bases not matched to a gene: 7.

The chain carries TRBV6-6 and TRBJ2-3; 7 nucleotides match TRBD1. CDR3 size: 14 residues. Germline values: CDR1 MNHNY, CDR2 SVGAGI (reference sequence). V dropped 6 bases and J dropped 3; count of bases not matched to a gene: 6. In nucleotides, the CDR3 is TGTGCCAGCAGACAGGGGTATATTACAGATACGCAGTATTTT. It encodes CASRQGYITDTQYF.

The V gene is TRBV5-1, the J gene TRBJ2-3; 8 bases fit TRBD2. Germline-derived CDR1 and CDR2 are SGHRS and YFSETQ. The CDR3 has 15 amino acids. V gave up 2 bases and J gave up 1 base; unmatched junction bases: 3. The CDR3 sequence: CASSLPAGGTDTQYF. CDR3 bases: TGCGCCAGCAGCTTACCAGCGGGAGGCACAGATACGCAGTATTTT.

The V gene is TRBV19, the J gene TRBJ2-2; D may correspond to TRBD1 or TRBD2 (5 bases each). Trimming pared 9 bases from V and 1 base from J, leaving 15 bases between. In germline, CDR1 is LNHDA, CDR2 SQIVND (reference sequence). This CDR3 is 15 amino acids long. In nucleotides, the CDR3 is TGTGCCAGCAGAGGGGTGGGGAAGAACACCGGGGAGCTGTTTTTT. It codes for CASRGVGKNTGELFF.